This T cell receptor beta chain comes out of a study of shared clonotypes between healthy human individuals. Study in general: The study used three CD4 naive, three CD4 memory, two CD8 naive and one CD8 memory plate per donor.

Of note for this clone: Its antigen is undetermined.

Whole-study results and caveats: Sharing across four donors was highest in naive CD4 (roughly 5%) and lowest in memory CD8 (0.4%).

The naive CD8 population came from CD45RO-negative cells selected for CCR7, without terminally differentiated effector memory CD45RA+ cells. This CDR3 region has 14 residues. CDR1 and CDR2 from the germline V gene are MNHNY and SVGAGI (reference sequence). The V segment lost 4 bases and the J segment 1 base; nucleotides outside the gene matches: 4. Each subset's genomic DNA was split evenly across several immunoSEQ plates. Clones were read by immunoSEQ multiplex PCR, and TCRdb kept only the in-frame ones, dropping some. The profile shows under 2,000,000 clones, 85% to 95% of them singletons. The chain recombines TRBV6-6 with TRBJ2-7, with 7 bases identical to TRBD1. The sequence was obtained from a man between 18 and 35 years old in good health. The sequenced sample was naive CD8+ T cells sorted from blood. The CDR3, as DNA: TGTGCCAGCAGTTTACCGGACAGGTCCTACGAGCAGTACTTC. Its protein product is CASSLPDRSYEQYF.